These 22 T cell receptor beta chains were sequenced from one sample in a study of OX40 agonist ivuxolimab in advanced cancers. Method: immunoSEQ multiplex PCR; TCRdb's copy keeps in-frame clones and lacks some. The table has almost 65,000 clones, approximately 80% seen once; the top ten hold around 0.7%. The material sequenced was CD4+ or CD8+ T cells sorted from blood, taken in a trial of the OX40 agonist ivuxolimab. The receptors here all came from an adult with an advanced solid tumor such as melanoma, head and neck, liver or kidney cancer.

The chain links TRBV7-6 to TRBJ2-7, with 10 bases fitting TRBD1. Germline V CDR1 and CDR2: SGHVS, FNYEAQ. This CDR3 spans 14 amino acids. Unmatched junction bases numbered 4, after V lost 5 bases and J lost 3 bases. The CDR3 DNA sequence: TGTGCCAGCAGCATGGGGGACAGGGGCTACGAGCAGTACTTC. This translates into CASSMGDRGYEQYF.

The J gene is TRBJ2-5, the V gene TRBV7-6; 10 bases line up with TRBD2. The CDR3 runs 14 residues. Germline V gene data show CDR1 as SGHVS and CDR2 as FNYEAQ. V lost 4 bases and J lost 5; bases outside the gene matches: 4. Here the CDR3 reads CASSSLAGAETQYF. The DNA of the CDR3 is TGTGCCAGCAGCTCTCTAGCGGGAGCGGAGACCCAGTACTTC.

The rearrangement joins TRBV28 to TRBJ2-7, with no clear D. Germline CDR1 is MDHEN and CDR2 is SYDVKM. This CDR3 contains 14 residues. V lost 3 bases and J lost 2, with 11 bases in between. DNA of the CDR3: TGTGCCAGCAGTTTCCTAAAAGCCCCCTACGAGCAGTACTTC. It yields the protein CASSFLKAPYEQYF.

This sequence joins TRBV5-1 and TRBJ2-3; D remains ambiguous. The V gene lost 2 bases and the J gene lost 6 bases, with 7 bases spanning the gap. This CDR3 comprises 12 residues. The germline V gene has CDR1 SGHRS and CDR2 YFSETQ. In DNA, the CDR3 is TGCGCCAGCAGCTTAAAATCGGATACGCAGTATTTT. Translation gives CASSLKSDTQYF.

The CDR3 is CAWSALAGYYNEQFF. CDR3 nucleotide sequence: TGTGCCTGGAGTGCTCTAGCGGGTTACTACAATGAGCAGTTCTTC. The rearrangement links TRBV30 to TRBJ2-1; 8 bases fit TRBD2. The CDR3 runs to 15 residues. Trimming at V came to 1 base and at J to 3 bases, leaving 5 bases not matched to a gene. Looked up from germline, CDR1 is GTSNPN and CDR2 is SVGIG (reference sequence).

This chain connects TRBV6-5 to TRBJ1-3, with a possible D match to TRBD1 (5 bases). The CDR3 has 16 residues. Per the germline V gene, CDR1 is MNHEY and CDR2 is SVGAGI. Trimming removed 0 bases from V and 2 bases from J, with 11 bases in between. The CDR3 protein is CASSYSQGNAGNTIYF. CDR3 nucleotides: TGTGCCAGCAGTTACTCGCAGGGAAATGCTGGAAACACCATATATTTT.

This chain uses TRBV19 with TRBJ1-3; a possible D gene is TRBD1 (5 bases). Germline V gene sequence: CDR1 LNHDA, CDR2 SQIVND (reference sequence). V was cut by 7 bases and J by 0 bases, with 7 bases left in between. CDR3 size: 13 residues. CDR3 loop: CASTQDSGNTIYF. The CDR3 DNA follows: TGTGCCAGTACACAGGACTCTGGAAACACCATATATTTT.

The CDR3 DNA sequence: TGCGCCAGCAGTGAGAACGTCAATCAGCCCCAGCATTTT. It yields the protein CASSENVNQPQHF. The chain links TRBV10-1 to TRBJ1-5; D is unresolved. This CDR3 is 13 amino acids long. The V gene lost 2 bases and the J gene lost 3 bases, with 5 bases spanning the gap. The germline V gene encodes CDR1 WNHNN and CDR2 SYGVQD (reference sequence).

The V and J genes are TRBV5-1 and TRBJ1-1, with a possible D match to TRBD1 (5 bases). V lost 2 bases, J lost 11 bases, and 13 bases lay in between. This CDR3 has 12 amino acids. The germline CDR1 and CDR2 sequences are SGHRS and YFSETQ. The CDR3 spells CASSLTRGEAFF. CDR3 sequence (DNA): TGCGCCAGCAGCTTAACGAGGGGCGAGGCTTTCTTT.

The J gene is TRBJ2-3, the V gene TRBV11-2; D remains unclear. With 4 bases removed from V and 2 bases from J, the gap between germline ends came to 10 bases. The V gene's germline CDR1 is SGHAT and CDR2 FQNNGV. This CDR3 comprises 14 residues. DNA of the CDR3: TGTGCCAGCAGCTCTTTTAGGGACACAGATACGCAGTATTTT. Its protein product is CASSSFRDTDTQYF.

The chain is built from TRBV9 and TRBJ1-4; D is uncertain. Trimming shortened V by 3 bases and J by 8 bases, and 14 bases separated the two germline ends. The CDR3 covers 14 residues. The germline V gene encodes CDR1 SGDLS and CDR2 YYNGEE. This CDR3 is CASSEDPKQEKLFF. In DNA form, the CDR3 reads TGTGCCAGCAGCGAGGACCCTAAACAGGAAAAACTGTTTTTT.

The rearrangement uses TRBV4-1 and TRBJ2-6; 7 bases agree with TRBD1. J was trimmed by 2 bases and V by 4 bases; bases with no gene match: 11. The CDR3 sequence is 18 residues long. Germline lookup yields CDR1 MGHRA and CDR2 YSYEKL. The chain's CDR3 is CASSPSTGLFPGANVLTF. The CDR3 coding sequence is TGCGCCAGCAGCCCCTCGACAGGGCTTTTTCCTGGGGCCAACGTCCTGACTTTC.

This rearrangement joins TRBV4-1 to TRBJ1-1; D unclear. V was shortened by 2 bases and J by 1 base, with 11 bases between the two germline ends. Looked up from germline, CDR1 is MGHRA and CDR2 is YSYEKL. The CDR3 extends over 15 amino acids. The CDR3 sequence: CASSQNAAGNTEAFF. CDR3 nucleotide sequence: TGCGCCAGCAGCCAAAACGCCGCTGGGAACACTGAAGCTTTCTTT.

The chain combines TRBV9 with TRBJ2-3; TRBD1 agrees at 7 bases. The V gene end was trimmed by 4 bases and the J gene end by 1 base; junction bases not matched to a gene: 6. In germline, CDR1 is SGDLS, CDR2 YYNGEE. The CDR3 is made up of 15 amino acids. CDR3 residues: CASSLAGGRTDTQYF. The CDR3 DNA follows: TGTGCCAGCAGCCTAGCAGGGGGACGCACAGATACGCAGTATTTT.

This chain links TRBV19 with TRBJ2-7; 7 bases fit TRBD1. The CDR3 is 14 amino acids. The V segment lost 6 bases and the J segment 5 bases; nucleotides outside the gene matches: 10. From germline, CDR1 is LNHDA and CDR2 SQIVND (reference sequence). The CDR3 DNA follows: TGTGCCAGTAGCCCCGACAGGGCAGTCCACGAGCAGTACTTC. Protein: CASSPDRAVHEQYF.

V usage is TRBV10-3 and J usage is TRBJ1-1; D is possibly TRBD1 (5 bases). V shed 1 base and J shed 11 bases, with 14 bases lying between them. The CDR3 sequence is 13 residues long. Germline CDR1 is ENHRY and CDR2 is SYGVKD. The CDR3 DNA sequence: TGTGCCATCAGTGAGTGGGACTTGGTTGTGGCTTTCTTT. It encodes CAISEWDLVVAFF.

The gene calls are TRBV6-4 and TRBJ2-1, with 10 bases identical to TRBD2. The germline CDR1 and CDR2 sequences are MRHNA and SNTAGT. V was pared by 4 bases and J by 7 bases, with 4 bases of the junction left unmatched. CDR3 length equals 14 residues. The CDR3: CASSVAGGRNEQFF. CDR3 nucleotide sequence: TGTGCCAGCAGTGTAGCGGGAGGAAGAAATGAGCAGTTCTTC.

This CDR3 is CASKRTQRTEAFF. CDR3 nucleotide sequence: TGTGCCAGCAAGAGGACACAACGGACTGAAGCTTTCTTT. The rearrangement uses TRBV6-6 and TRBJ1-1; possibly TRBD1 for D (5 bases). V lost 7 bases to trimming and J lost 5 bases, with 14 bases between them. The CDR3 contains 13 residues. CDR1 and CDR2 (germline): MNHNY, SVGAGI (reference sequence).

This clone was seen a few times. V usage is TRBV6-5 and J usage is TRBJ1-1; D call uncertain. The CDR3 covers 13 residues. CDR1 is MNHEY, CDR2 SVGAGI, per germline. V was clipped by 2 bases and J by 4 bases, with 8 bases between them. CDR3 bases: TGTGCCAGCAGTTACACCAGGCTCACTGAAGCTTTCTTT. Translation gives CASSYTRLTEAFF.

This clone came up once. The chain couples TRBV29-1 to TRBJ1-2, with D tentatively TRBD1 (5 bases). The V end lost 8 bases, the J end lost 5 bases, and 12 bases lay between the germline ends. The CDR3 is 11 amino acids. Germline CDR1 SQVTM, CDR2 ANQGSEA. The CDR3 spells CSLGEEYGYTF. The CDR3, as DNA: TGCAGCCTGGGGGAGGAATATGGCTACACCTTC.

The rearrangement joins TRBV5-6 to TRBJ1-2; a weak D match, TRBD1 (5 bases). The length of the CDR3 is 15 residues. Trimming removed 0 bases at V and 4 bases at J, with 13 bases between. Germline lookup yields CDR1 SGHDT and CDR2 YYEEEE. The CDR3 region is CASSLAGGSIYGYTF. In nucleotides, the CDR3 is TGTGCCAGCAGCTTGGCCGGGGGTTCCATCTATGGCTACACCTTC.

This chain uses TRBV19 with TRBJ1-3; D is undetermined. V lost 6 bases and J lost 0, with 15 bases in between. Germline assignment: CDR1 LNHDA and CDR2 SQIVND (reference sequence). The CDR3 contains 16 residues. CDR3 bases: TGTGCCAGTAGCCGACCCAGCGGGGACTCTGGAAACACCATATATTTT. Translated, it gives CASSRPSGDSGNTIYF.